This T cell receptor (beta chain) was sequenced for a study of beta chain features in type 1 diabetes (dated by TCRdb to 2017 to 2018). Background on the whole study: Mean age, gender distribution, total cell number and subset yield were not different between patients and healthy donors. A total of 100 million to 110 million sorted cells were examined across all samples, and a strong correlation was observed between cell number per subset and RNA yield. The study compared the TCRB repertoires of sorted circulating CD4+ T cell subsets in recently diagnosed type 1 diabetes patients with those in matched healthy donors. Naive and central memory subsets were obtained from all 30 or so donors, but regulatory and stem cell-like memory subsets were isolated from only 8 patients and 8 healthy donors.

The germline V gene provides CDR1 LGHNT and CDR2 FRNRAP. The CDR3 has 14 amino acids, counting the end cysteine and phenylalanine. Of the read, only the CDR3 DNA is kept; its 42 bases are in frame from base 1. V gives up 6 bases and J gives up 1 base, and the segment between their germline ends measures 13 bases. Each donor gave one peripheral blood draw, approximately 110 mL on average, collected into heparinised tubes. A BD FACSAria II and a panel including CD45RO, CCR7, CD25, CD127, CD95 and CD27 were used to sort naive, central memory, regulatory and stem cell-like memory CD4+ T cells. Purity was above 98% for every sorted population. Right away, PBMCs were isolated by Lymphoprep density gradient centrifugation and were stained directly, with no culture step. So that batch effects would be minimized, each experiment stained and sorted samples in pairs, pairing one healthy donor with one patient.

The entire amount of isolated RNA was reverse transcribed using the High Capacity cDNA Reverse Transcription Kit, so the sequenced TCRB transcripts were expressed ones. Deep immunoSEQ sequencing was applied to naive, central memory and regulatory T cell samples, giving an average of roughly 3.6 million total reads per sample. After sorted cells were lysed in RLT buffer, RNA was extracted with DNase-treated RNeasy Micro or Mini kits, with the choice depending on cell number. To prevent cross-contamination, each cell subset was processed individually, whereas patient and healthy donor samples were processed jointly. TCRB sequences were amplified from cDNA with the immunoSEQ multiplex PCR, producing 87-bp fragments spanning the CDR3 region. Amplicons were sequenced on the Illumina HiSeq platform. On the study's bioinformatics: Synthetic template baselines were used to correct PCR bias computationally, reads within Hamming distance 2 were collapsed, and singletons that could not be merged were discarded. By aligning reads against IMGT, V, D and J genes, CDR3 length, and insertions or deletions at six rearrangement sites were assigned. Within each subset, clonotype counts were normalized to the number of sorted cells before true diversity and Gini coefficients were calculated with the tcR R package. The overlap coefficient, calculated on TCRB nucleotide sequences, was used to measure repertoire sharing. As a proxy for the pre-selection repertoire, out-of-frame TCRB sequences from naive cells were analyzed. In its TCRdb copy, this immuneACCESS table keeps in-frame sequences only and misses some clones. Where compared with another copy, unresolved V genes explain less than half of these, and the others have no known cause. That table is the source of V, J and clone size, and D and trimming were worked out from the DNA. A total of around 430,000 clones appear in this sample, approximately 30% of them only once. Jointly, the top ten make up 0.05% to 0.065% of the sample.

Points the paper makes about the study in general: Naive, central memory and regulatory TCRB repertoires appeared more similar among patients than among healthy donors. Shorter templates might be favored by PCR, yet because patient and control samples were amplified and corrected together, any such skew would affect both groups equally. Sequencing cDNA rather than genomic DNA could over-represent highly expressing activated cells, although activation and CD3 levels did not differ between groups. Because small numbers of individuals were included in the HLA sub-analyses, any influence of HLA type on TCRB rearrangement was left unresolved. In all four CD4+ subsets, TCRB CDR3 length was moderately but significantly shorter in type 1 diabetes patients. Patients with type 1 diabetes made fewer insertions and deleted more nucleotides at VDJ recombination sites, implying thymic rearrangement abnormalities.

This clone was found a few times. The antigen this receptor binds is unknown. Base quality data are lacking; no much larger clone is found one base away. The clonotype comes from a man aged 18 to 30 in good health. The chain is made from TRBV12-5 and TRBJ2-7; TRBD2 is possibly the D segment (6 matching bases). Sequenced sample: naive CD4+ T cells from blood. What the cell subset or site label conveys for this sample: true naive CD4+ T cells. The base sequence is TGTGCTAGTGGAAGGGACTCGAGGTCCTACGAGCAGTACTTC. The resulting protein is CASGRDSRSYEQYF.